Listed below are T cell receptor beta chains from one sample, sequenced in a study of T cells in Graves' hyperthyroidism and ophthalmopathy. A single record per CDR3 protein comes from TCRdb applying MiXCR to the multiplex PCR reads. In the table there are about 320,000 distinct CDR3 sequences, roughly 15% of which are singletons. The sequenced sample was blood. All receptors come from a man between 25 and 39 years old with Graves' hyperthyroidism. Each CDR3 is given with its conserved first and last residue. D genes are given only for firm matches. Clone sizes are given selectively: once, few, many, or a class where the clone is expanded.

V gene	D gene	clone size	J gene	CDR3 protein	CDR3 DNA
TRBV27	.	.	TRBJ2-3	CATSRGPRTDTQYF	TGTGCCACAAGCAGGGGTCCCAGGACAGATACGCAGTATTTT
TRBV20-1	.	many	TRBJ2-3	CSANEDTDTQYF	TGCAGTGCAAACGAGGACACAGATACGCAGTATTTT
TRBV6-1	TRBD2	many	TRBJ2-3	CASSHRLAGGTDTQYF	TGTGCCAGCAGCCATAGACTAGCGGGAGGCACAGATACGCAGTATTTT
TRBV5-5	.	many	TRBJ2-3	CASTPLPLPATDTQYF	TGTGCCAGCACCCCTTTACCGCTACCCGCCACAGATACGCAGTATTTT
TRBV2	TRBD2	many	TRBJ2-1	CASSETSSSNEQFF	TGTGCCAGCAGTGAGACTAGCTCCTCCAATGAGCAGTTCTTC
TRBV20-1	TRBD2	.	TRBJ2-5	CSASRPGTRKETQYF	TGCAGTGCTAGTAGGCCCGGGACTAGAAAAGAGACCCAGTACTTC
TRBV20-1	.	few	TRBJ2-2	CSAERANTGELFF	TGCAGTGCGGAGAGGGCGAACACCGGGGAGCTGTTTTTT
TRBV7-2	.	.	TRBJ2-7	CASSLVSTGTGELYF	TGTGCCAGCAGCTTAGTCAGTACCGGGACCGGGGAGCTGTACTTC
TRBV24-1	.	few	TRBJ2-5	CATSDLGMMGETQYF	TGTGCCACCAGTGATTTGGGGATGATGGGAGAGACCCAGTACTTC
TRBV30	.	many	TRBJ2-5	CAWSVHSALREGGETQYF	TGTGCCTGGAGTGTTCATTCAGCACTTAGGGAGGGGGGAGAGACCCAGTACTTC
TRBV2	.	.	TRBJ1-1	CASSFGRQAFF	TGTGCCAGCAGTTTCGGCAGACAAGCTTTCTTT
TRBV3-1	TRBD2	many	TRBJ2-1	CASTPGRGWAEQFF	TGTGCCAGCACCCCGGGGAGGGGCTGGGCTGAGCAGTTCTTC